Below are 20 T cell receptor beta chains sequenced from a single sample in a study of T cells in Graves' hyperthyroidism and ophthalmopathy. RNA transcripts provided the source from which TCR beta CDR3 regions were amplified. The TCR CDR3 first-round RT-PCR relied on the HTBI primer set. MiXCR, run by TCRdb on the multiplex PCR reads, gives a single entry per CDR3 protein. The sample records some 600,000 distinct CDR3 sequences, approximately 15% being singletons. The sequencing sample was made of blood. These receptors came from a woman aged 25 to 39 with Graves' hyperthyroidism that later progressed to Graves' ophthalmopathy.

This clonotype was recorded many times. The genes are TRBV12-3 or TRBV12-4 and TRBJ1-1; D is possibly TRBD1 (5 bases). V lost 8 bases, J lost 3 bases, and 16 bases lay in between. This CDR3 has 14 residues. The CDR3 nucleotides are TGTGCCAGCCTACCGGGGCGAGGGTACACTGAAGCTTTCTTT. Protein: CASLPGRGYTEAFF.

A few counts support this clonotype. The chain recombines TRBV30 with TRBJ2-3; D uncertain. Trimming left V 5 bases short and J 2 bases short, with 5 bases between. In germline, CDR1 is GTSNPN, CDR2 SVGIG (reference sequence). The CDR3 loop spans 11 amino acids. As DNA, the CDR3 is TGTGCCTGGCAGATCACAGATACGCAGTATTTT. It specifies CAWQITDTQYF.

As regards this clonotype: A much more abundant neighbour one base away suggests this may be a read error. The chain has TRBV5-1 and TRBJ1-1, with unresolved D. Germline assignment: CDR1 SGHRS and CDR2 YFSETQ. The CDR3 covers 18 residues. CDR3 amino acids: CASSLAGGKDLERGEALF. The CDR3 DNA follows: TGCGCCAGCAGCTTGGCAGGCGGTAAGGATCTCGAAAGAGGTGAAGCTTTGTTT.

The chain recombines TRBV11-3 with TRBJ2-3; TRBD2 agrees at 13 bases. CDR1 and CDR2 from the germline V gene are SGHNT and YENEEA. The V segment lost 3 bases and the J segment 2 bases; nucleotides outside the gene matches: 5. The CDR3 contains 17 residues. The CDR3 protein is CASSFSGLAGPTDTQYF. The CDR3 bases are TGTGCCAGCAGCTTTTCGGGACTAGCGGGACCCACAGATACGCAGTATTTT.

The genes are TRBV29-1 and TRBJ1-5; no clear D gene. The germline CDR1 and CDR2 sequences are SQVTM and ANQGSEA. This CDR3 has 13 amino acids. Trimming took off 4 bases at V and 2 bases at J, with 9 bases between the two ends. In DNA, the CDR3 is TGCAGCGTTGTTGAGGGAGGCAATCAGCCCCAGCATTTT. Its translation is CSVVEGGNQPQHF. The variable domain in full, with the rest retrieved from reference TRBV29-1 and TRBJ1-5, is SAVISQKPSRDICQRGTSLTIQCQVDSQVTMMFWYRQQPGQSLTLIATANQGSEATYESGFVIDKFPISRPNLTFSTLTVSNMSPEDSSIYLCSVVEGGNQPQHFGDGTRLSIL.

This clonotype was counted at least ten times. The V and J genes are TRBV12-3 or TRBV12-4 and TRBJ2-4, with a tentative D call TRBD2 (7 bases). V lost 1 base and J 1 base, leaving 11 bases between the germline ends. The CDR3 totals 16 residues. The CDR3 DNA is TGTGCCAGCAGTTTAGGGACTAGGGGGGCCAAAAACATTCAGTACTTC. Encoded protein: CASSLGTRGAKNIQYF.

This clonotype was counted a few times. The chain has TRBV7-2 and TRBJ2-3, with a tentative D call TRBD2 (5 bases). The CDR3 is 19 residues long. The V gene lost 3 bases and the J gene lost 0 bases, with 22 bases spanning the gap. Germline CDR1 SGHTA, CDR2 FQGNSA. DNA for the CDR3: TGTGCCAGCAGCTTCAAACCCCTTTCCAGAGCGGCTAGCACAGATACGCAGTATTTT. It encodes CASSFKPLSRAASTDTQYF.

This clonotype was counted ten times or more. The rearrangement joins TRBV7-9 to TRBJ2-5; perhaps TRBD1 as D (6 bases). Between the trimmed V and J ends, which lost 6 bases and 4 bases, there was a span of 15 bases. The CDR3 is 14 amino acids. CDR1 is SEHNR, CDR2 FQNEAQ, per germline (reference sequence). In DNA, the CDR3 is TGTGCCAGCAGAAAACAGGGTTTGGTAGAGACCCAGTACTTC. Its protein product is CASRKQGLVETQYF.

The chain couples TRBV7-3 to TRBJ1-4; a weak D match, TRBD1 (5 bases). V was shortened by 6 bases and J by 5 bases, with 13 bases between the two germline ends. The germline V gene encodes CDR1 SGHTA and CDR2 FQGTGA. The CDR3 extends over 14 amino acids. The DNA of the CDR3 is TGTGCCAGCAGTTCCTCGGCAGGGAATGAAAAACTGTTTTTT. Translating it yields CASSSSAGNEKLFF.

This clonotype was observed many times. The chain combines TRBV6-1 with TRBJ1-1; tentatively, D is TRBD1 (5 bases). V gave up 6 bases and J gave up 2 bases, with 19 bases separating them. The CDR3 sequence is 16 residues long. Germline V gives CDR1 MNHNS, CDR2 SASEGT. CDR3 nucleotides: TGTGCCAGCAGCCCATGGGGTCCAGGGAGCAACACTGAAGCTTTCTTT. Protein: CASSPWGPGSNTEAFF.

This clonotype was observed many times. The chain is built from TRBV19 and TRBJ2-2, with D perhaps TRBD2 (6 bases). The CDR3 runs 18 residues. Trimming cost V 5 bases and J 2 bases, with 21 bases left between them. Germline V lookup: CDR1 LNHDA, CDR2 SQIVND (reference sequence). DNA for the CDR3: TGTGCCAGTAGTCCCCGTCTAAGTGCGGGAACAAACACCGGGGAGCTGTTTTTT. Residues: CASSPRLSAGTNTGELFF.

The chain joins TRBV11-2 to TRBJ2-7, with D maybe TRBD1 (7 bases). V lost 1 base and J 6 bases, leaving 19 bases between the germline ends. The germline V gene has CDR1 SGHAT and CDR2 FQNNGV. The CDR3 runs to 16 residues. CDR3 DNA sequence: TGTGCCAGCAGCTTAGGGTTGGAGGGGGGACAGTCCGAGCAGTACTTC. Translation: CASSLGLEGGQSEQYF.

This clonotype was seen at least ten times. This rearrangement joins TRBV2 to TRBJ2-5; maybe TRBD1 (6 bases). Germline CDR1 is SNHLY and CDR2 is FYNNEI. V lost 7 bases, J lost 5 bases, and 14 bases lay in between. The CDR3 consists of 13 residues. The CDR3 region is CASNSFQGETQYF. CDR3 in DNA: TGTGCCAGCAACAGCTTCCAGGGGGAGACCCAGTACTTC.

This clonotype was picked up many times. The CDR3 DNA sequence: TGCAGTGCTAGTCTAGCTTGGGCCAAAAACATTCAGTACTTC. Translation: CSASLAWAKNIQYF. V usage is TRBV20-1 and J usage is TRBJ2-4; a weak D match, TRBD2 (5 bases). This CDR3 comprises 14 residues. Trimming shortened V by 3 bases and J by 1 base, and 10 bases separated the two germline ends. Germline V gene sequence: CDR1 DFQATT, CDR2 SNEGSKA (reference sequence).

The J gene is TRBJ2-7, the V gene TRBV3-1; TRBD1 agrees at 7 bases. The CDR3 is 15 amino acids. Trimming removed 8 bases from V and 2 bases from J; junction bases left unmatched: 12. From germline, CDR1 is LGHDT and CDR2 YNNKEL (reference sequence). Here the CDR3 DNA reads TGTGCCAGCGGGGGAGCCCGGGACAGCGCCTACGAGCAGTACTTC. Translation gives CASGGARDSAYEQYF.

Ten or more counts support this clonotype. The chain has TRBV28 and TRBJ1-2; perhaps TRBD1 as D (6 bases). This CDR3 has 14 residues. Germline V gene data show CDR1 as MDHEN and CDR2 as SYDVKM. V lost 5 bases and J 4 bases, leaving 14 bases between the germline ends. CDR3 residues: CASSQEQGRYGYTF. DNA for the CDR3: TGTGCCAGCAGTCAAGAACAGGGACGCTATGGCTACACCTTC.

Turning to this clonotype: A clone one base away is much larger, so this may be a read error. The chain combines TRBV27 with TRBJ2-1; 9 positions match TRBD1. Germline V gene sequence: CDR1 MNHEY, CDR2 SMNVEV (reference sequence). This CDR3 is built from 13 residues. The CDR3, as DNA: TGTGTCAGCAGTGGGACAGGGTACGGTGAGCAGTTCTTC. It specifies CVSSGTGYGEQFF.

This clonotype was recorded at least ten times. V and J are TRBV27 and TRBJ2-7; 9 nucleotides agree with TRBD2. The trim removed 3 bases at V and 6 bases at J, leaving 12 bases unmatched. Germline assignment: CDR1 MNHEY and CDR2 SMNVEV (reference sequence). The CDR3 has 16 residues. The CDR3: CASSFGGGAGGGEQYF. CDR3 coding DNA: TGTGCCAGCAGTTTTGGAGGGGGAGCGGGAGGTGGCGAGCAGTACTTC.

This clonotype was picked up many times. The rearrangement joins TRBV27 to TRBJ1-1, with no clear D. V lost 8 bases and J 0 bases, leaving 10 bases between the germline ends. The CDR3 covers 13 residues. Per the germline V gene, CDR1 is MNHEY and CDR2 is SMNVEV (reference sequence). This CDR3 reads CASCQELNTEAFF. Here the CDR3 DNA reads TGTGCCAGCTGTCAGGAATTGAACACTGAAGCTTTCTTT.

The V call is TRBV27, the J call TRBJ2-7, with TRBD2 as a possible D gene (5 bases). V shed 6 bases and J shed 0 bases, with 15 bases lying between them. Germline V CDR1 and CDR2: MNHEY, SMNVEV (reference sequence). The CDR3 runs to 15 residues. This CDR3 is CASRLTSGSSYEQYF. The CDR3 nucleotides read TGTGCCAGCAGGCTAACAAGCGGTAGCTCCTACGAGCAGTACTTC.